This T cell receptor (beta chain) came from a study of CD8+ T cells in alopecia areata. In the study overall: Female C3H/HeJ mice aged about 7-11 weeks received skin from approximately 6-13-month-old C3H/HeJ donors with spontaneous alopecia. Study results and limitations: Normal skin contains resident alphabeta T cells, and these are also sequenced in scalp samples. In patients, TCRs were shared less clearly than in mice, and HLA may possibly be involved.

Germline CDR1 is FNHDT and CDR2 is SITEND (reference sequence). Trimming left V 5 bases short and J 0 bases short, with 8 bases between. This CDR3 region has 13 residues. Cutaneous lymph node cells were pooled, and they were sorted using CD4, CD8alpha, NKG2D, NKG2ACE and other markers. RNA was extracted and reverse transcribed into cDNA as the sequencing template. Clones were sequenced by immunoSEQ multiplex PCR, and TCRdb holds only the in-frame ones, with some missing. The repertoire consists of more than 250,000 clones, none detected only once. In its sample, this clone was seen a few times. Its antigen is currently unknown. This clone may be a read error of a much larger clone one base away. The gene names here belong to mouse. The sequenced fragment ends 4 residues before the CDR3 boundary, so the rest is inferred from the germline J gene. Other nucleotide sequences in the sample specify the same CDR3.

The sample taken for sequencing was CD4+ T cells sorted from a lymph node. This TCR was recovered from a C3H/HeJ mouse with alopecia areata. This mouse strain has H2-k as its MHC haplotype. The rearrangement joins TRBV19 to TRBJ1-1; perhaps TRBD1 as D (5 bases). CDR3 DNA, as far as it was read: TGTGCCAGCAGACCGGGACAGAACACA. Its translation: CASRPGQNT. The entire CDR3 sequence reads CASRPGQNTEVFF.